A single sample gave rise to the 26 T cell receptor beta chains below, sequenced in a study of shared clonotypes between healthy human individuals (dated by TCRdb to about 2020). The library came from the immunoSEQ multiplex PCR assay. TCRdb carries this immuneACCESS record with in-frame sequences only. Its versions omit some clonotypes, under half of them owing to an unresolved V gene in the studies checked, with the rest unexplained. The sample yields about 1.5 million clones; 95% to 99% were counted once. Approximately 0.45% of the sample is in the top ten clones. Input material: naive CD4+ T cells sorted from blood. Sample cell subset or site, as interpreted from the label and publication: CD45RA+ positively selected. Receptors were obtained from a man younger than 40 in good health.

The chain joins TRBV5-1 to TRBJ2-7; 8 bases are a match to TRBD2. The trim removed 4 bases at V and 6 bases at J, leaving 15 bases unmatched. Germline lookup yields CDR1 SGHRS and CDR2 YFSETQ. The CDR3 totals 16 residues. The CDR3 is CASSSSFGAGVGEQYF. The DNA of the CDR3 is TGCGCCAGCAGCAGTTCGTTCGGAGCGGGAGTGGGCGAGCAGTACTTC.

The chain links TRBV5-1 to TRBJ1-1, with 8 nucleotides matching TRBD1. Germline assignment: CDR1 SGHRS and CDR2 YFSETQ. The CDR3 totals 14 residues. The V segment lost 4 bases and the J segment 5 bases; nucleotides outside the gene matches: 7. The CDR3 is CASSPAGGWTEAFF. The CDR3 bases are TGCGCCAGCAGCCCAGCAGGGGGCTGGACTGAAGCTTTCTTT.

The rearrangement links TRBV25-1 to TRBJ1-5; tentative D call: TRBD1 (6 bases). This CDR3 has 14 residues. Germline values: CDR1 MGHDK, CDR2 SYGVNS. V was trimmed by 6 bases and J by 7 bases, leaving 16 bases between them. The CDR3 is CASSGGIGGQPQHF. CDR3 in DNA: TGTGCCAGCAGCGGAGGGATAGGGGGGCAGCCCCAGCATTTT.

The chain links TRBV7-3 to TRBJ1-1; D ambiguous. The length of the CDR3 is 14 residues. Trimming pared 2 bases from V and 3 bases from J, leaving 10 bases between. The germline V gene encodes CDR1 SGHTA and CDR2 FQGTGA. In DNA, the CDR3 is TGTGCCAGCAGCTTACAGCCGGTAGACACTGAAGCTTTCTTT. The encoded protein is CASSLQPVDTEAFF.

The V and J genes are TRBV5-1 and TRBJ2-7; either TRBD1 or TRBD2 may fit D (6 bases each). The CDR3 spans 15 residues. CDR1 SGHRS and CDR2 YFSETQ come from the germline V gene. The ends were cut back, 6 bases at V and 3 bases at J, with 19 bases in the middle. Here the CDR3 DNA reads TGCGCCAGCACTCCAAGGGGGGCCAGCTACTACGAGCAGTACTTC. This codes for CASTPRGASYYEQYF.

V usage is TRBV28 and J usage is TRBJ2-1, with 8 positions matching TRBD1. CDR1 and CDR2 (germline): MDHEN, SYDVKM. The CDR3 has 16 amino acids. J was trimmed by 0 bases and V by 5 bases; bases with no gene match: 6. For the CDR3, the DNA is TGTGCCAGCAGTGCTCACAGGGGGAGCTCCTACAATGAGCAGTTCTTC. Translated: CASSAHRGSSYNEQFF.

The chain combines TRBV18 with TRBJ1-1; D call uncertain. The CDR3 runs to 15 residues. Trimming cost V 3 bases and J 4 bases, with 15 bases left between them. CDR1 is KGHSH and CDR2 is LQKENI in the germline V gene. CDR3 sequence: CASSPTSTLGTEAFF. As DNA, the CDR3 is TGTGCCAGCTCACCTACGTCCACGTTGGGCACTGAAGCTTTCTTT.

The chain has TRBV6-5 and TRBJ2-1; D is undetermined. Trimming took off 2 bases at V and 9 bases at J, with 8 bases between the two ends. The CDR3 has 12 amino acids. The V gene's germline CDR1 is MNHEY and CDR2 SVGAGI. The CDR3 region has the DNA TGTGCCAGCAGTTACCGAGTTGGTGAGCAGTTCTTC. It translates to CASSYRVGEQFF.

The chain joins TRBV14 to TRBJ1-1; D remains ambiguous. Germline V gene lookup returns CDR1 SGHDN and CDR2 FVKESK. CDR3 length: 12 residues. Trimming took 4 bases from V and 7 from J, leaving 10 bases between them. CDR3 nucleotide sequence: TGTGCCAGCAGCCCTAGGACGGGTGAAGCTTTCTTT. It is translated as CASSPRTGEAFF.

This sequence joins TRBV18 and TRBJ1-4, with no clear D. The CDR3 spans 13 residues. The V and J ends lost 3 bases and 4 bases respectively, with 6 bases between them. Germline-derived CDR1 and CDR2 are KGHSH and LQKENI. In DNA, the CDR3 is TGTGCCAGCTCACCGGCCGGTAATGAAAAACTGTTTTTT. Translated: CASSPAGNEKLFF.

J is TRBJ2-1 and V is TRBV2; TRBD1 aligns across 7 bases. The CDR3 contains 16 residues. Trimming removed 7 bases from V and 10 bases from J; junction bases left unmatched: 19. Germline assignment: CDR1 SNHLY and CDR2 FYNNEI. In nucleotides, the CDR3 is TGTGCCAGCACCCTTGCCCAAGGTGGGACAGCGTCAGAGCAGTTCTTC. It specifies CASTLAQGGTASEQFF.

The chain combines TRBV6-1 with TRBJ2-2, with TRBD2 matching 9 bases. The junction had 11 bases not matched to a gene; V was cut back by 1 base and J by 5 bases. This CDR3 contains 18 residues. Germline values: CDR1 MNHNS, CDR2 SASEGT. The CDR3: CASSEGTGLARRTGELFF. CDR3 bases: TGTGCCAGCAGTGAAGGGACGGGACTAGCCAGAAGAACCGGGGAGCTGTTTTTT.

The rearrangement joins TRBV25-1 to TRBJ2-3, with D possibly being TRBD2 (5 bases). With 2 bases removed from V and 6 bases from J, the gap between germline ends came to 21 bases. CDR1 is MGHDK and CDR2 is SYGVNS in the germline V gene. CDR3 length: 17 residues. CDR3 DNA sequence: TGTGCCAGCAGTGAACGGAGGCGAGGCATGGGGTTGGATACGCAGTATTTT. Protein product: CASSERRRGMGLDTQYF.

This sequence joins TRBV19 and TRBJ2-1; D gene ambiguous. Trimming shortened V by 3 bases and J by 7 bases, and 10 bases separated the two germline ends. Germline V CDR1 and CDR2: LNHDA, SQIVND (reference sequence). The CDR3 extends over 13 amino acids. CDR3 protein: CASSIGRSNEQFF. The CDR3 DNA is TGTGCCAGTAGTATCGGCAGGTCAAATGAGCAGTTCTTC.

In regard to this clone: Other DNA sequences within the sample encode an identical CDR3. V usage is TRBV7-2 and J usage is TRBJ2-5; 7 nucleotides match TRBD2. The CDR3 consists of 13 residues. Germline CDR1 reads SGHTA; CDR2 reads FQGNSA. V shed 3 bases and J 4 bases; nucleotides not matched to a gene: 2. The CDR3 sequence is CASSFGRGETQYF. DNA for the CDR3: TGTGCCAGCAGCTTTGGGAGGGGAGAGACCCAGTACTTC.

As concerns this clone: The same CDR3 is also encoded by other DNA sequences in this sample. V and J are TRBV7-2 and TRBJ2-3; D is undetermined. This CDR3 has 12 amino acids. Germline-derived CDR1 and CDR2 are SGHTA and FQGNSA. The V end lost 1 base, the J end lost 5 bases, and 4 bases lay between the germline ends. The CDR3 coding sequence is TGTGCCAGCAGCTTAGTCGGAGATACGCAGTATTTT. It is translated as CASSLVGDTQYF.

The chain couples TRBV5-4 to TRBJ2-2; D unclear. V was pared by 1 base and J by 1 base, with 11 bases between. The CDR3 is 16 residues long. Germline lookup yields CDR1 SGHNT and CDR2 YYREEE (reference sequence). The DNA of the CDR3 is TGTGCCAGCAGCTTGTACAGATTTAAGAACACCGGGGAGCTGTTTTTT. Amino acid sequence: CASSLYRFKNTGELFF.

V usage is TRBV6-5 and J usage is TRBJ2-2, with 7 bases that match TRBD2. Looked up from germline, CDR1 is MNHEY and CDR2 is SVGAGI. The CDR3 length is 15 residues. V shed 8 bases, J shed 3 bases, and the junction held 9 bases outside the gene matches. The CDR3 DNA reads as TGTGCCAGCCGCCGAGCGGGATCATACACCGGGGAGCTGTTTTTT. Its translation: CASRRAGSYTGELFF.

V and J are TRBV15 and TRBJ1-4; 7 positions agree with TRBD1. Germline assignment: CDR1 LNHNV and CDR2 YYDKDF (reference sequence). The trim removed 8 bases at V and 4 bases at J, leaving 10 bases unmatched. This CDR3 has 15 amino acids. CDR3 nucleotide sequence: TGTGCCACCGGAATAGGGGGCCTCGGTAATGAAAAACTGTTTTTT. Encoded protein: CATGIGGLGNEKLFF.

With respect to this clone: This CDR3 is also generated by other DNA sequences in the sample. The V gene is TRBV20-1, the J gene TRBJ2-1, with D unclear. The CDR3 is 11 amino acids. Per the germline V gene, CDR1 is DFQATT and CDR2 is SNEGSKA (reference sequence). The V and J ends lost 0 bases and 8 bases respectively, with 5 bases between them. CDR3 bases: TGCAGTGCTAGAGATCTTTATGAGCAGTTCTTC. Protein product: CSARDLYEQFF.

This sequence joins TRBV18 and TRBJ2-3, with 14 bases matching TRBD2. Unmatched junction bases numbered 6, after V lost 3 bases and J lost 4 bases. The CDR3 totals 17 residues. Germline V gene data show CDR1 as KGHSH and CDR2 as LQKENI. The CDR3 protein is CASSPRGTSGRADTQYF. CDR3 nucleotides: TGTGCCAGCTCACCCCGAGGGACTAGCGGGAGAGCAGATACGCAGTATTTT.

This clone showed up just once. The chain combines TRBV6-1 with TRBJ1-2; 7 positions match TRBD1. The germline V gene encodes CDR1 MNHNS and CDR2 SASEGT. The CDR3 runs 14 residues. The trim removed 4 bases at V and 4 bases at J, leaving 6 bases unmatched. Written as DNA, the CDR3 is TGTGCCAGCAGTGTGACAGGGATCGGCTATGGCTACACCTTC. Protein sequence: CASSVTGIGYGYTF.

The V and J genes are TRBV5-8 and TRBJ1-3; D remains unclear. V was trimmed by 1 base and J by 2 bases, leaving 7 bases between them. The CDR3 consists of 14 residues. Looked up from germline, CDR1 is SGHTS and CDR2 is YDEGEE. As DNA, the CDR3 is TGTGCCAGCAGCTTGACTTTCCCTGGAAACACCATATATTTT. Translation: CASSLTFPGNTIYF.

V gene TRBV11-2 combines with J gene TRBJ2-1; tentatively, D is TRBD1 (6 bases). V was trimmed by 2 bases and J by 8 bases, leaving 13 bases between them. Germline CDR1 is SGHAT and CDR2 is FQNNGV. The CDR3 has 14 residues. Here the CDR3 reads CASSLPGAVHEQFF. DNA of the CDR3: TGTGCCAGCAGCTTACCAGGGGCTGTCCATGAGCAGTTCTTC.

The V call is TRBV11-2, the J call TRBJ1-2; tentatively, D is TRBD1 (5 bases). Germline V gives CDR1 SGHAT, CDR2 FQNNGV. The CDR3 sequence is 15 residues long. Trimming stripped 0 bases from V and 4 bases from J, with 12 bases between. CDR3 protein: CASSLDLYGTYGYTF. The CDR3 DNA reads TGTGCCAGCAGCTTAGATCTCTATGGGACCTATGGCTACACCTTC. Filled out from reference TRBV11-2 and TRBJ1-2, the complete variable domain reads EAGVAQSPRYKIIEKRQSVAFWCNPISGHATLYWYQQILGQGPKLLIQFQNNGVVDDSQLPKDRFSAERLKGVDSTLKIQPAKLEDSAVYLCASSLDLYGTYGYTFGSGTRLTVV.

The rearrangement uses TRBV5-1 and TRBJ2-2, with D tentatively TRBD2 (7 bases). The V end lost 4 bases, the J end lost 7 bases, and 14 bases lay between the germline ends. CDR1 and CDR2 from the germline V gene are SGHRS and YFSETQ. The CDR3 is made up of 14 amino acids. CDR3 protein: CASSPGGHSGELFF. The CDR3 DNA follows: TGCGCCAGCAGCCCGGGGGGACACAGCGGGGAGCTGTTTTTT.